The 24 T cell receptor beta chains listed next were all sequenced from one sample in a study of CD8 T cells in Susac syndrome. RNA in amounts of about 0.45 to 1 ug was reverse transcribed with random hexamers. TCRdb reprocessed the immunoSEQ multiplex PCR reads with MiXCR, giving one entry per CDR3 protein. The sample consists of around 50,000 distinct CDR3 sequences, roughly 92% of them appearing once. The sample taken for sequencing was CD8+ T cells from PBMCs. Receptors were obtained from a human donor in good health.

The genes are TRBV11-2 and TRBJ1-2; D remains unclear. Deletions cut 5 bases from V and 2 bases from J, with 9 bases between. This CDR3 region has 13 residues. Germline V CDR1 and CDR2: SGHAT, FQNNGV. CDR3 sequence: CASSISPNYGYTF. The CDR3 DNA reads as TGTGCCAGCAGCATATCACCCAACTATGGCTACACCTTC.

This chain joins TRBV21-1 and TRBJ1-5. TRBV21-1 has pseudogene status. This CDR3 has 14 amino acids. In nucleotides, the CDR3 is TGTGCCAGCAGGAATGGAGATAGCAATCAGCCCCAGCATTTT. Its protein is CASRNGDSNQPQHF.

The rearrangement uses TRBV19 and TRBJ2-2; tentative D call: TRBD2 (5 bases). The germline V and J ends were trimmed by 2 bases and 6 bases, with 10 bases remaining between them. CDR1 and CDR2 (germline): LNHDA, SQIVND (reference sequence). The CDR3 is 14 residues long. This CDR3 reads CASSITPGAGELFF. Here the CDR3 DNA reads TGTGCCAGTAGTATAACTCCCGGGGCCGGGGAGCTGTTTTTT. Full variable domain (outside the CDR3, taken from reference TRBV19 and TRBJ2-2): DGGITQSPKYLFRKEGQNVTLSCEQNLNHDAMYWYRQDPGQGLRLIYYSQIVNDFQKGDIAEGYSVSREKKESFPLTVTSAQKNPTAFYLCASSITPGAGELFFGEGSRLTVL.

V usage is TRBV27 and J usage is TRBJ2-1; 9 nucleotides line up with TRBD1. The V segment lost 5 bases and the J segment 8 bases; nucleotides outside the gene matches: 7. This CDR3 has 14 residues. Germline lookup yields CDR1 MNHEY and CDR2 SMNVEV (reference sequence). The CDR3: CASSVGTGRYEQFF. The CDR3 coding sequence is TGTGCCAGCAGTGTCGGGACAGGGAGGTATGAGCAGTTCTTC.

This clonotype was detected only a few times. This rearrangement joins TRBV11-2 to TRBJ2-7; the D gene is possibly TRBD1 (6 bases). The V and J ends lost 5 bases and 3 bases respectively, with 17 bases between them. This CDR3 contains 15 residues. Germline-derived CDR1 and CDR2 are SGHAT and FQNNGV. The CDR3 sequence is CASSVDSLLGYEQYF. The CDR3 DNA reads TGTGCCAGCAGCGTGGACAGTCTACTAGGCTACGAGCAGTACTTC.

The CDR3 is CASSLVPYHTGELFF. DNA for the CDR3: TGTGCCAGCAGCTTAGTTCCGTATCACACCGGGGAGCTGTTTTTT. The genes are TRBV7-2 and TRBJ2-2; the D is unclear. The length of the CDR3 is 15 residues. The germline V and J ends were trimmed by 1 base and 3 bases, with 9 bases remaining between them. Germline CDR1 and CDR2: SGHTA and FQGNSA.

The rearrangement joins TRBV20-1 to TRBJ2-7, with D possibly matching TRBD2 (6 bases). CDR3 length equals 12 residues. Germline V lookup: CDR1 DFQATT, CDR2 SNEGSKA (reference sequence). V lost 7 bases to trimming and J lost 2 bases, with 12 bases between them. CDR3 nucleotide sequence: TGCAGTGGGGGGGTGGGGCCCTACGAGCAGTACTTC. It is translated as CSGGVGPYEQYF.

This clonotype was seen a single time. This chain uses TRBV5-5 with TRBJ2-3; possibly TRBD2 for D (6 bases). The germline V gene has CDR1 SGHKS and CDR2 YYEKEE (reference sequence). The ends were cut back, 3 bases at V and 4 bases at J, with 12 bases in the middle. The CDR3 length is 14 residues. CDR3 region: CASSWAEGPDTQYF. The CDR3 DNA sequence: TGTGCCAGCAGCTGGGCGGAGGGCCCAGATACGCAGTATTTT.

The V call is TRBV5-4, the J call TRBJ2-5, with 8 bases identical to TRBD2. With 1 base clipped from V and 5 bases from J, the junction kept 4 bases outside the gene matches. The germline gives CDR1 SGHNT, CDR2 YYREEE (reference sequence). The CDR3 loop spans 14 amino acids. The CDR3 sequence: CASSLSEREETQYF. CDR3 nucleotide sequence: TGTGCCAGCAGCTTGTCAGAGCGGGAGGAGACCCAGTACTTC.

This clonotype was detected a few times. The V gene is TRBV4-1, the J gene TRBJ2-7, with 8 bases aligning to TRBD2. Germline CDR1 reads MGHRA; CDR2 reads YSYEKL. J gave up 3 bases and V 1 base, and 11 bases lay outside the gene matches. This CDR3 has 17 amino acids. The DNA of the CDR3 is TGCGCCAGCAGCCAAGGCCCGGGGGGGAGCTTTGGCTACGAGCAGTACTTC. Translation gives CASSQGPGGSFGYEQYF.

V usage is TRBV7-9 and J usage is TRBJ2-1; 8 nucleotides match TRBD1. Germline CDR1 and CDR2: SEHNR and FQNEAQ (reference sequence). CDR3 size: 19 residues. V shed 1 base and J 2 bases; nucleotides not matched to a gene: 13. CDR3 bases: TGTGCCAGCAGCTTAGTCGTTGTAACGGGACAGGATACCTACAATGAGCAGTTCTTC. It encodes CASSLVVVTGQDTYNEQFF.

The rearrangement joins TRBV19 to TRBJ1-2; tentative D call: TRBD1 (6 bases). The CDR3 has 14 amino acids. Per the germline V gene, CDR1 is LNHDA and CDR2 is SQIVND (reference sequence). V lost 7 bases to trimming and J lost 11 bases, with 23 bases between them. The CDR3 DNA reads TGTGCCAGTACCCTGATCACTGGACAGACAGATTACACCTTC. It yields the protein CASTLITGQTDYTF.

The gene calls are TRBV5-1 and TRBJ2-3, with 8 bases that match TRBD2. Germline CDR1 is SGHRS and CDR2 is YFSETQ. This CDR3 contains 16 residues. V lost 0 bases to trimming and J lost 2 bases; unmatched junction nucleotides: 5. CDR3 in DNA: TGCGCCAGCAGCTTGGAGGTTAGCGGGAACACAGATACGCAGTATTTT. Amino acid sequence: CASSLEVSGNTDTQYF.

V gene TRBV29-1 combines with J gene TRBJ1-1; 8 positions match TRBD1. V lost 5 bases to trimming and J lost 6 bases; unmatched junction nucleotides: 5. Per the germline V gene, CDR1 is SQVTM and CDR2 is ANQGSEA. CDR3 length: 12 amino acids. The CDR3 sequence: CSVRQGPPEAFF. The CDR3 DNA reads as TGCAGCGTTCGACAGGGGCCGCCTGAAGCTTTCTTT.

The genes are TRBV6-5 and TRBJ2-1; 12 bases are a match to TRBD2. With V trimmed by 0 bases and J by 7 bases, 10 bases remained unmatched. Germline V gene lookup returns CDR1 MNHEY and CDR2 SVGAGI. The CDR3 spans 18 residues. As DNA, the CDR3 is TGTGCCAGCAGTTACTCGTTCCCTAGCGGGAGGGCCAAGAATGAGCAGTTCTTC. Residues: CASSYSFPSGRAKNEQFF.

The chain uses TRBV27 and TRBJ2-7, with 11 bases that match TRBD1. V shed 5 bases, J shed 6 bases, and the junction held 9 bases outside the gene matches. The CDR3 contains 15 residues. The germline CDR1 and CDR2 sequences are MNHEY and SMNVEV (reference sequence). CDR3 in amino acids: CASSGGTGGPGEQYF. CDR3 nucleotide sequence: TGTGCCAGCAGTGGGGGGACAGGGGGGCCCGGCGAGCAGTACTTC.

V gene TRBV7-9 combines with J gene TRBJ1-1; 8 nucleotides agree with TRBD1. Trimming removed 4 bases from V and 6 bases from J; junction bases left unmatched: 16. Germline loops: CDR1 SEHNR, CDR2 FQNEAQ (reference sequence). The CDR3 runs to 17 residues. The CDR3 reads CASSSRPGTGRGSEAFF. The CDR3 DNA sequence: TGTGCCAGCAGCTCCCGTCCCGGGACAGGCCGGGGCTCTGAAGCTTTCTTT.

In its sample, this clonotype was seen a few times. V is TRBV4-1 and J is TRBJ2-7; tentatively, D is TRBD1 (6 bases). CDR1 is MGHRA and CDR2 is YSYEKL in the germline V gene. Trimming took off 0 bases at V and 0 bases at J, with 12 bases between the two ends. The CDR3 extends over 16 amino acids. The CDR3 here is CASSQDPGQSSYEQYF. The CDR3 DNA sequence: TGCGCCAGCAGCCAAGATCCAGGACAGAGCTCCTACGAGCAGTACTTC.

This clonotype was detected only once. The chain joins TRBV7-8 to TRBJ2-3; 7 bases map to TRBD1. From germline, CDR1 is SGHVS and CDR2 FQNEAQ. With 5 bases clipped from V and 2 bases from J, the junction kept 7 bases outside the gene matches. The CDR3 is 15 residues long. CDR3 in amino acids: CASSLFRGTTDTQYF. The CDR3 nucleotides are TGTGCCAGCAGCCTTTTCAGGGGGACCACAGATACGCAGTATTTT.

The V and J genes are TRBV6-6 and TRBJ2-7, with D possibly called TRBD1 or TRBD2 (5 bases each). CDR3 length: 16 residues. V was clipped by 4 bases and J by 1 base, with 17 bases between them. Germline lookup yields CDR1 MNHNY and CDR2 SVGAGI (reference sequence). The CDR3 sequence: CASSFNPGTVSYEQYF. DNA of the CDR3: TGTGCCAGCAGTTTTAACCCCGGGACGGTTTCCTACGAGCAGTACTTC.

This rearrangement joins TRBV5-1 to TRBJ2-7; D is uncertain. This CDR3 has 12 residues. V gave up 4 bases and J gave up 5 bases, with 10 bases separating them. Germline assignment: CDR1 SGHRS and CDR2 YFSETQ. CDR3 in DNA: TGCGCCAGCAGCCCCCAAAGGGACGAGCAGTACTTC. This gives the protein CASSPQRDEQYF.

The V gene is TRBV20-1, the J gene TRBJ2-3; unclear D gene. CDR1 is DFQATT and CDR2 is SNEGSKA in the germline V gene (reference sequence). The V end was cut by 0 bases, the J end by 1 base, with 5 bases between. The CDR3 extends over 13 amino acids. For the CDR3, the DNA is TGCAGTGCTAGAGATCTCGGCACAGATACGCAGTATTTT. As protein: CSARDLGTDTQYF.

The chain uses TRBV29-1 and TRBJ2-7; TRBD2 agrees at 8 bases. CDR3 length: 12 residues. The V gene's germline CDR1 is SQVTM and CDR2 ANQGSEA. The V gene end was trimmed by 6 bases and the J gene end by 6 bases; junction bases not matched to a gene: 7. DNA of the CDR3: TGCAGCGTGGGGACTAGATCGGGCGAGCAGTACTTC. Translated, it gives CSVGTRSGEQYF.

The chain links TRBV4-3 to TRBJ2-3, with D possibly TRBD2 on 6 matching bases. V was shortened by 1 base and J by 0 bases, with 11 bases between the two germline ends. The CDR3 spans 16 residues. Germline values: CDR1 LGHNA, CDR2 YSLEER. CDR3 coding DNA: TGCGCCAGCAGCCAAGGGGTGAGCGGGAGCACAGATACGCAGTATTTT. It specifies CASSQGVSGSTDTQYF.